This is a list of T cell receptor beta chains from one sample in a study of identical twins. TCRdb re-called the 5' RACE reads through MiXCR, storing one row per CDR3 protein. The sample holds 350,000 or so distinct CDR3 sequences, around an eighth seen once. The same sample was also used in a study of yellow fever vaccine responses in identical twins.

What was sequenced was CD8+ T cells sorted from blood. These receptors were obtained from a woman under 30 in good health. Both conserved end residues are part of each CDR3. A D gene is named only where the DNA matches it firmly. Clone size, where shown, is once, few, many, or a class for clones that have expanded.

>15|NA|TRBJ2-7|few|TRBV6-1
CASTLGAGSTYEQYF
TGTGCCAGCACCCTGGGGGCAGGGAGTACCTACGAGCAGTACTTC
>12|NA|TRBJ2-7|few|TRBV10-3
CAILDDSYEQYF
TGTGCCATCCTAGACGACAGCTACGAGCAGTACTTC
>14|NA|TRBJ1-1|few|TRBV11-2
CASSLVEMNTEAFF
TGTGCCAGCAGCTTAGTAGAAATGAACACTGAAGCTTTCTTT
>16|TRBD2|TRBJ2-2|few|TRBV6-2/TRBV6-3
CASSYSIAGGGGELFF
TGTGCCAGCAGTTACTCGATAGCGGGTGGAGGCGGGGAGCTGTTTTTT
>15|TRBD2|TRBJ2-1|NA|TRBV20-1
CSAGPLAEESNEQFF
TGCAGTGCAGGACCACTAGCGGAGGAATCCAATGAGCAGTTCTTC
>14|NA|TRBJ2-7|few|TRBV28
CASRKHGTYREQYF
TGTGCCAGCAGGAAACACGGGACCTACCGCGAGCAGTACTTC
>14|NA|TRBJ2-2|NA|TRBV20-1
CSARSDTDTGELFF
TGCAGTGCTAGATCAGACACTGACACCGGGGAGCTGTTTTTT
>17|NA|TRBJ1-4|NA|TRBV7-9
CASSSHTLTSTNEKLFF
TGTGCCAGCAGCTCCCACACGTTAACTTCAACTAATGAAAAACTGTTTTTT
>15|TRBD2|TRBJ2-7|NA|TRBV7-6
CASSPELAGGVEQYF
TGTGCCAGCAGCCCCGAATTAGCGGGAGGTGTCGAGCAGTACTTC
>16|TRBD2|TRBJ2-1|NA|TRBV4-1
CASSQRSGTSDDEQFF
TGCGCCAGCAGCCAACGATCCGGGACTAGCGACGATGAGCAGTTCTTC
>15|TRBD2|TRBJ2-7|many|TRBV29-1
CSVGLAGDLSYEQYF
TGCAGCGTGGGACTAGCGGGAGATCTCTCCTACGAGCAGTACTTC
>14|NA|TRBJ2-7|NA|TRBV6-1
CASSEWGGDYEQYF
TGTGCCAGCAGTGAATGGGGGGGCGACTACGAGCAGTACTTC
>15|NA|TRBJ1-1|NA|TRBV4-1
CASSQDLTGYTEAFF
TGCGCCAGCAGCCAAGATCTAACAGGCTACACTGAAGCTTTCTTT
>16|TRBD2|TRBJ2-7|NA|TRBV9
CASSSRLAGGLGEQYF
TGTGCCAGCAGCTCCCGGCTAGCGGGGGGCCTAGGCGAGCAGTACTTC
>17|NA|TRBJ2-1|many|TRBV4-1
CASSRRPLAWWGQEQFF
TGCGCCAGCAGCCGGAGGCCCCTCGCCTGGTGGGGTCAGGAGCAGTTCTTC
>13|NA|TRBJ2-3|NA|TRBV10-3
CAISEGAPDTQYF
TGTGCCATCAGTGAGGGGGCCCCAGATACGCAGTATTTT
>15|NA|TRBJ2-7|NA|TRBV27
CASSPTAGTYYEQYF
TGTGCCAGCAGTCCCACAGCGGGCACCTACTACGAGCAGTACTTC
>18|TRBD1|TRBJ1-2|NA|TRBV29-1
CSVDSDRSAPGPFGGYTF
TGCAGCGTTGATTCGGACAGGTCAGCCCCAGGGCCATTCGGTGGCTACACCTTC
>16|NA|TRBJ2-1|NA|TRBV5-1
CASSLKFRGVHNEQFF
TGCGCCAGCAGCTTAAAATTTAGGGGGGTGCACAATGAGCAGTTCTTC
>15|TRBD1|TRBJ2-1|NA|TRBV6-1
CASSTRTGSDNEQFF
TGTGCCAGCAGTACAAGGACAGGGTCGGACAATGAGCAGTTCTTC
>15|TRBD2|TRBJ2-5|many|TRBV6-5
CASSYLAGGGETQYF
TGTGCCAGCAGTTACCTAGCGGGGGGCGGAGAGACCCAGTACTTC
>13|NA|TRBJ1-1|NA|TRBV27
CASSTGPNTEAFF
TGTGCCAGCAGCACAGGCCCGAACACTGAAGCTTTCTTT
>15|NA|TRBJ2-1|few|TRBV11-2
CASSFSAREDNEQFF
TGTGCCAGCAGCTTTTCGGCCAGGGAAGACAATGAGCAGTTCTTC
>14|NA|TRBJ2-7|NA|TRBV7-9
CASSLVGPSYEQYF
TGTGCCAGCAGCTTAGTAGGACCGAGCTACGAGCAGTACTTC
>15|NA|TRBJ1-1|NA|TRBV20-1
CSARDSVRRNTEAFF
TGCAGTGCTAGAGATTCGGTCCGAAGGAACACTGAAGCTTTCTTT
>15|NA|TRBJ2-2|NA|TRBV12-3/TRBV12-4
CASSRYTENTGELFF
TGTGCCAGCAGTAGGTATACTGAGAACACCGGGGAGCTGTTTTTT
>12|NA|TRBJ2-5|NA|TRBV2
CASFGGPGRSYF
TGTGCCAGCTTTGGGGGGCCAGGGAGATCGTACTTC
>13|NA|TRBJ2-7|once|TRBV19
CASSIKFGGEQYF
TGTGCCAGTAGTATTAAATTTGGGGGCGAGCAGTACTTC